The text below deals with one T cell receptor beta chain. In its sample, this clone was seen a few times. Its cognate antigen has yet to be identified. Base qualities are not recorded, but no much larger clone differs from it by a single base. This sample is part of a study of blood T cell repertoires in COVID-19 (dated by TCRdb to 2020 to 2021). For the study in its entirety: Samples from collaborators originated in the United States, Italy and Spain and spanned both the acute and convalescent phases of COVID-19. Deeply sampled blood TCRbeta repertoires from subjects exposed to, actively infected with, or recovered from COVID-19 were included in the dataset. Sample metadata almost always included a de-identified subject ID, COVID-19 status, age in years and sex. The repertoires were released in a freely available public database intended as a resource for research on the immune response to SARS-CoV-2. The prospective study material was composed of cDNA or gDNA derived from T cells, B-cell-depleted T cells, or PBMCs. HLA class I and class II types, where available, came from metadata supplied by the sample provider rather than from assay-based typing. Samples came from the ongoing ImmuneRACE study (first 160 participants) plus 1,254 subjects from 6 global collaborators. What the research found in general, with its limitations: Clinical and demographic metadata were provided uncurated, with the amount varying by source and participant.

TCRbeta CDR3 regions were amplified from genomic DNA using the immunoSEQ Assay, a bias-controlled multiplex PCR. The source study handled its data this way. Nucleated cell counts per sample were estimated from amplification of reference gene primers within the assay. To quantify the absolute abundance of each unique TCRbeta CDR3 rearrangement, sequence reads were collapsed and filtered. For each sample, productive Simpson clonality was calculated by taking the square root of Simpson's diversity index across productive rearrangements. TCRdb carries this immuneACCESS record with in-frame sequences only. Its versions omit some clonotypes, under half of them owing to an unresolved V gene in the studies checked, with the rest unexplained. D and trimming were read from the DNA, whereas the V and J calls and clone size are those reported in that table. The sample has about 190,000 clones on record, more than 70% of them singletons. The ten largest clones take up 2.5% to 3% of the sample.

Collaborating institutions collected whole blood in K2EDTA tubes following their own protocols. Collaborator samples were shipped for TCRbeta analysis as frozen whole blood, isolated PBMCs, or DNA extracted from either sample type. CDR1 KGHSH and CDR2 LQKENI are derived from the germline V gene. Trimming removed 1 base from V and 2 bases from J; the gene matches leave 5 bases unexplained. The CDR3 spans 16 residues, from the cysteine through the phenylalanine. Of all the DNA, just the CDR3 is kept, 48 bases in frame from base 1. The sample was peripheral blood. The clonotype was recovered from a woman older than 75 with active or convalescent COVID-19. This chain is built from TRBV18 and TRBJ1-5; TRBD1 aligns with 7 central bases. In nucleotide form, the sequence is TGTGCCAGCTCACCACAGGGGGCGCAGGGCAATCAGCCCCAGCATTTT. It translates as CASSPQGAQGNQPQHF.